This TCR beta chain was identified during a study of vaccination and CD4 T cells after COVID-19 (dated by TCRdb to between 2021 and 2022). Background on the whole study: Every convalescent patient had a positive nasal swab PCR test for SARS-CoV-2, with mild disease in eight to ten patients and severe disease in one. Culture stimuli were overlapping spike peptide pools from SARS-CoV-2 and from the common cold coronaviruses HCoV-NL63, HCoV-OC43 and HCoV-229E. Post-COVID blood samples were collected from convalescent patients a median of approximately 93 days after diagnosis, with a range of roughly 35 to 180 days. Post-vaccine blood samples were collected a median of 72 days after the second vaccine dose, ranging from roughly 12 to 250 days. In 10 COVID-19 convalescent patients and 4 infection-naive healthy vaccine recipients, researchers compared the spike-specific CD4+ TCR repertoire from before mRNA vaccination with the repertoire from after. Participants received two doses of either the Pfizer-BioNTech BNT162b2 vaccine (n=8) or the Moderna mRNA-1273 vaccine (n=2). The convalescent cohort included six males and four females, with two Hispanic individuals, seven Caucasians, two Asians and one multiracial person. Control cultures received a CEFX viral epitope pool as the positive control, an HIV-1 Nef peptide pool as the negative control, or no peptide.

Read against the paper, the sample's treatment or condition label means: roughly 10-day PBMC culture with coronavirus spike peptide pools or control peptides (ViraFEST assay). The study used the ViraFEST assay, which expanded antigen-specific T cells with peptide pools and then identified expanded clonotypes by TCR sequencing. Positive SARS-CoV-2 PCR tests in the convalescent patients dated from March to December 2020, before Alpha, Beta and Delta variants emerged in the United States. Each well held 2 million or so PBMCs cultured in IMDM containing about 5% human AB serum and approximately 9.8 IU/ml IL-2, with 7.5 to 10 ug/ml peptide pools added. Half of the culture medium was replaced with fresh IL-2-containing medium on days 3 and 7. Once the cells had been in culture for 9 to 10 days, the EasySep CD4+ T cell isolation kit was used to isolate CD4+ T cells by negative selection. PBMCs were separated from whole blood using Ficoll-Paque Plus gradient centrifugation and then either used fresh or cryopreserved at -140C. Each culture condition was generally run in triplicate wells.

Libraries were prepared through PCR. At the Johns Hopkins FTIC core, DNA from the cultured CD4+ T cells underwent TCR sequencing with the Oncomine TCR Beta short-read assay. Genomic DNA was extracted from the cultured CD4+ T cells with the QIAamp micro DNA kit. Oncomine TCR Beta libraries from cultured CD4+ T cells were pooled using unique dual indexes and sequenced on an Illumina iSeq 100. Concerning the study's data processing: Non-productive sequences were filtered out, and CDR3s that did not start with C, did not end with F or W, or were shorter than 7 amino acids were discarded. Antigen-specific clonotypes were identified with the MANAFEST web application by comparing peptide-stimulated wells with reference and other culture wells. To be called positive, a clone needed an FDR below 0.05, an odds ratio above 5, and a productive frequency above 0.1% in at least two of three replicate wells. Cross-reactive clonotypes were defined as significantly expanded in both SARS-CoV-2 spike wells and at least one common cold coronavirus spike condition. CDR3 homology was assessed with Levenshtein distances (stringdist) and unrooted phylogenetic trees (ape) in R version 3.6.1. TCRdb reanalyzed the raw reads on its own, using fastp at Q25 for trimming and MiXCR for clone calling, and kept in-frame beta chains. CDR3 protein sequences are deduplicated, and each keeps its most common genes and DNA. The V and J calls, along with clone size, are taken from TCRdb and not from the paper's own processing. This sample gives roughly 5,200 distinct CDR3 sequences in total; approximately 29% of them show up just once. The ten top clones hold around a fifth of the sample.

Findings and caveats that apply to the study as a whole: Of the vaccine-specific clones in convalescent patients, 304 of 307, or nearly all, reacted only to SARS-CoV-2 spike and did not cross-react with common cold coronaviruses. The number of convalescent patients in the study was relatively small, and the study did not examine early timepoints following natural infection. In convalescent patients, a median 86.3% of post-vaccine SARS-CoV-2-reactive clones were detected only after vaccination, and vaccine-specific priming was suggested by this finding. The median count of SARS-CoV-2-reactive clonotypes went up from 20 to 25 after infection to about 40 after vaccination, although the change was not significant.

This clonotype was seen only a few times. The clone's antigen remains unknown. No quality values exist for individual bases; no much larger clone is one base distant. The origin of this receptor is a human donor who had recovered from COVID-19. The input for sequencing was CD4+ T cells from blood, cultured in vitro, taken after SARS-CoV-2 vaccination.

The base sequence is TGTGCCAGCAGCTCGACCGGGACCTCCTACGAGCAGTACTTC. Translated, this gives CASSSTGTSYEQYF. Recombination joined TRBV28 with TRBJ2-7; the D region is possibly TRBD1 or TRBD2, each matching across 5 bases. CDR1 and CDR2, looked up from the germline V gene, are MDHEN and SYDVKM. Relative to germline, V is 6 bases shorter and J is 0 bases shorter, with 12 bases between their ends. The CDR3 runs 14 amino acids, cysteine and phenylalanine included. Left in the record is the CDR3 DNA by itself, 42 bases read in frame from the first base. With the rest looked up from the reference TRBV28 and TRBJ2-7 genes rather than sequenced, the full variable domain is DVKVTQSSRYLVKRTGEKVFLECVQDMDHENMFWYRQDPGLGLRLIYFSYDVKMKEKGDIPEGYSVSREKKERFSLILESASTNQTSMYLCASSSTGTSYEQYFGPGTRLTVT.